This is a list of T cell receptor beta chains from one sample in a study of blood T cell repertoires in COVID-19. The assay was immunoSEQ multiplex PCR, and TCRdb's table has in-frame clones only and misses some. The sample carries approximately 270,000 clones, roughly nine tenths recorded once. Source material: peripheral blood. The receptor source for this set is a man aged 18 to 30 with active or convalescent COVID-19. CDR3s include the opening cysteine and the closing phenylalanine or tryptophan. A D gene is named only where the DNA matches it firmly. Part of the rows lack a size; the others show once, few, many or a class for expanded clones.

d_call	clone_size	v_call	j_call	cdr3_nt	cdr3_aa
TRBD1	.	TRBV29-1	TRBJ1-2	TGCAGCGTGAGGGACAGTGGGGAAAAGGGTGAGAATGGCTACACCTTC	CSVRDSGEKGENGYTF
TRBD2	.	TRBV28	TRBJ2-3	TGTGCCAGCAGTATCGGACTAGGAGGGAACTATGGCACAGATACGCAGTATTTT	CASSIGLGGNYGTDTQYF
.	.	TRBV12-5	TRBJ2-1	TGTGCTAGTGGTTTGGTTTCCAGGGGGGATGAGCAGTTCTTC	CASGLVSRGDEQFF
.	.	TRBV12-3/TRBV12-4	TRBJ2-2	TGTGCCAGCAGCCAGACTCGACGGGAGCTGTTTTTT	CASSQTRRELFF
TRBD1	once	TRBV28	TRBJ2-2	TGTGCCAGCAGTTTACCAGGGGGGAACACCGGGGAGCTGTTTTTT	CASSLPGGNTGELFF
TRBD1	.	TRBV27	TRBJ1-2	TGTGCCAGCAGTTCATGGGACAGGGTAACCTCAGGCTACACCTTC	CASSSWDRVTSGYTF
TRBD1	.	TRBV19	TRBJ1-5	TGTGCCAGTAGTACCGACAGGGTAGGGAATCAGCCCCAGCATTTT	CASSTDRVGNQPQHF
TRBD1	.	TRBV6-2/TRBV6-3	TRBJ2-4	TGTGCCAGCAGTTACGCCAGGGGGTATGAAAACATTCAGTACTTC	CASSYARGYENIQYF
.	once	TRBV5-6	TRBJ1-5	TGTGCCAGCAGCTTGGACAGAAACAATCAGCCCCAGCATTTT	CASSLDRNNQPQHF
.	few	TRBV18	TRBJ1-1	TGTGCCAGCTCAGGGGGCGCCGGCACTGAAGCTTTCTTT	CASSGGAGTEAFF
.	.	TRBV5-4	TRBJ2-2	TGTGCCAGCAGCTTCAAGATCGGGTCGAACACCGGGGAGCTGTTTTTT	CASSFKIGSNTGELFF
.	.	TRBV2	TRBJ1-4	TGTGCCAGCAGCGGAGGGACTTACCAAAATGAAAAACTGTTTTTT	CASSGGTYQNEKLFF
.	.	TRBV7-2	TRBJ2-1	TGTGCCAGCAGCTCCCTAGCATTTTCCCGGTGGAATGAGCAGTTCTTC	CASSSLAFSRWNEQFF
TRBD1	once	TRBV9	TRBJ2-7	TGTGCCAGCAGCGGCCGGACAGGGATGAGGAACGAGCAGTACTTC	CASSGRTGMRNEQYF
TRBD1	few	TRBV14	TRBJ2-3	TGTGCCAGCAGCCAAGGGACAGGGACAGCGCAGTATTTT	CASSQGTGTAQYF
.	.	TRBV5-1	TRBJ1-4	TGCGCCAGCAGCTTGCAGGGTCTAGATAATGAAAAACTGTTTTTT	CASSLQGLDNEKLFF
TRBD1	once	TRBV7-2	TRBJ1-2	TGTGCCAGCAGCTTGGGCGGGACAGGGGGCCTCTATGGCTACACCTTC	CASSLGGTGGLYGYTF
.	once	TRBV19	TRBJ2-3	TGTGCCAGTAGTATGGCATTATCTAGCACAGATACGCAGTATTTT	CASSMALSSTDTQYF
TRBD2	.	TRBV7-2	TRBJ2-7	TGTGCCAGCAGCCCTAATAGCGGGTCCTACGAGCAGTACTTC	CASSPNSGSYEQYF